A selection of T cell receptor beta chains follows, all from one sample in a study of blood T cell repertoires in COVID-19. TCRdb keeps only in-frame clones here, not all; method: immunoSEQ multiplex PCR. The table has 50,000 to 65,000 clones, around 81% seen once; the top ten hold 4% to 5.5%. The sequenced material came from peripheral blood. These receptors were taken from a woman aged 55-70 years with acute or convalescent COVID-19. Both conserved end residues are part of each CDR3. Fields, in order: J gene, V gene, CDR3 protein.

TRBJ1-1 | TRBV4-2 | CASSQGTGANTEAFF
TRBJ2-3 | TRBV3-1/TRBV3-2 | CASSPSVTSTDTQYF
TRBJ2-2 | TRBV5-4 | CASSPGVAGYTGELFF
TRBJ2-1 | TRBV5-4 | CASSLSGGLEQFF
TRBJ1-2 | TRBV5-5 | CASTRQDNYGYTF
TRBJ1-1 | TRBV2 | CASSRQGTEAFF
TRBJ1-1 | TRBV5-1 | CASSLEQPINLNTEAFF
TRBJ2-5 | TRBV7-2 | CASSFAGRGETQYF
TRBJ1-5 | TRBV4-1 | CASSQGGGLDNQPQHF
TRBJ2-1 | TRBV11-2 | CASSLLAGGPSEQFF
TRBJ1-5 | TRBV3-1/TRBV3-2 | CASSQGQGIGAQHF
TRBJ1-1 | TRBV21-1 | CASSKLRAGSVNTEAFF
TRBJ1-5 | TRBV10-3 | CAIRGDSSNQPQHF
TRBJ2-2 | TRBV6-2/TRBV6-3 | CASSSNPRGSANTGELFF
TRBJ2-5 | TRBV5-1 | CASSAVGTATLRQETQYF
TRBJ2-1 | TRBV19 | CASRGSLGLAGANNEQFF
TRBJ2-6 | TRBV2 | CASSVGSSGANVLTF
TRBJ2-7 | TRBV10-3 | CAISESGQGEYEQYF
TRBJ1-5 | TRBV27 | CASSRLDRGRNQPQHF
TRBJ2-1 | TRBV19 | CASSIEALAGGNEQFF
TRBJ2-5 | TRBV2 | CASKRGLAGAGSETQYF
TRBJ2-2 | TRBV19 | CASSMGQGSTGELFF
TRBJ2-5 | TRBV2 | CASSNQGGQETQYF
TRBJ1-1 | TRBV14 | CASSQAGPLNIEAFF
TRBJ2-3 | TRBV6-5 | CACLGGRVYTDTQYF
TRBJ1-2 | TRBV5-1 | CASSLTQGGRGYTF
TRBJ1-5 | TRBV5-1 | CASSLDSLYQPQHF
TRBJ1-5 | TRBV5-4 | CASSRDRGHGQPQHF
TRBJ1-1 | TRBV5-1 | CASSISGGSNTEAFF
TRBJ2-2 | TRBV5-1 | CASSQGELRTGELFF